This is a list of T cell receptor beta chains from one sample in a study of CD8+CD57+ T cells in acquired aplastic anemia. From the reads, TCRdb called clonotypes with MiXCR, one entry per CDR3 protein. Of approximately 200,000 distinct CDR3 sequences listed, roughly 55% are singletons. The sequencing sample was made of sorted CD4+, CD8+, or CD8+CD57+ T cells (not recorded which) from PBMCs. The receptors stem from a human donor in good health. Each CDR3 is given with its conserved first and last residue. The D gene is left open where the match is weak. Where a row states a size, it is once, few, many or the class of an expanded clone; other rows omit it.

V: TRBV7-9; D: -; size: -; J: TRBJ1-2; CDR3: CSAPAVETGDNYGYTF; DNA: -
V: TRBV7-7; D: TRBD1; size: -; J: TRBJ2-5; CDR3: CASSKGDREETQYF; DNA: TGTGCTAGCAGCAAAGGGGACAGGGAAGAGACCCAGTACTTC
V: TRBV2; D: TRBD2; size: -; J: TRBJ2-1; CDR3: CASTPSLAGGNEQFF; DNA: TGTGCCAGCACGCCCTCACTAGCGGGGGGGAATGAGCAGTTCTTC
V: TRBV12-3/TRBV12-4; D: -; size: -; J: TRBJ1-2; CDR3: CASSLGVHGYTF; DNA: TGTGCCAGCAGTTTGGGAGTTCATGGCTACACCTTC
V: TRBV10-3; D: -; size: -; J: TRBJ1-2; CDR3: CAISKGGDYGYTF; DNA: TGTGCCATCAGTAAGGGGGGGGACTATGGCTACACCTTC
V: TRBV4-2; D: TRBD1; size: many; J: TRBJ2-3; CDR3: CASSQAGTGPPDTQYF; DNA: TGTGCCAGCAGCCAGGCCGGGACAGGGCCCCCAGATACGCAGTATTTT
V: TRBV9; D: -; size: many; J: TRBJ1-2; CDR3: CASSPGDYGNYGYTF; DNA: TGTGCCAGCAGCCCCGGTGATTATGGTAACTATGGCTACACCTTC
V: TRBV29-1; D: -; size: many; J: TRBJ1-2; CDR3: CSVENDPTENYGYTF; DNA: TGCAGCGTTGAAAATGACCCGACAGAGAACTATGGCTACACCTTC
V: TRBV12-3/TRBV12-4; D: -; size: -; J: TRBJ2-5; CDR3: CASSFAGAEETQYF; DNA: TGTGCCAGCAGTTTCGCGGGGGCGGAAGAGACCCAGTACTTC
V: TRBV19; D: TRBD1; size: -; J: TRBJ1-1; CDR3: CASSTGLRTEAFF; DNA: TGTGCCAGTTCGACAGGGCTGAGGACTGAAGCTTTCTTT
V: TRBV20-1; D: TRBD1; size: -; J: TRBJ1-2; CDR3: CSARALQGVEANYGYTF; DNA: TGCAGTGCTAGAGCGTTACAGGGGGTTGAAGCTAACTATGGCTACACCTTC
V: TRBV24-1; D: -; size: few; J: TRBJ2-1; CDR3: CATAAADPLYNEQFF; DNA: TGTGCCACCGCAGCCGCCGATCCGCTTTACAATGAGCAGTTCTTC
V: TRBV20-1; D: -; size: -; J: TRBJ2-2; CDR3: CSARGGQGPNTGELFF; DNA: TGCAGTGCTAGAGGGGGGCAGGGGCCGAACACCGGGGAGCTGTTTTTT
V: TRBV2; D: -; size: few; J: TRBJ2-1; CDR3: CASSEARHEQFF; DNA: TGTGCCAGCAGTGAAGCGCGACATGAGCAGTTCTTC
V: TRBV7-9; D: TRBD1; size: -; J: TRBJ2-7; CDR3: CASSGGQGVREQYF; DNA: TGTGCCAGCAGCGGGGGACAGGGGGTCCGCGAGCAGTACTTC
V: TRBV6-5; D: -; size: many; J: TRBJ1-2; CDR3: CASSLTTGAANYGYTF; DNA: TGTGCCAGCAGCCTGACTACGGGGGCAGCTAACTATGGCTACACCTTC
V: TRBV7-9; D: TRBD2; size: -; J: TRBJ2-3; CDR3: CASSEGVGGPVDTQYF; DNA: TGTGCCAGCAGCGAAGGGGTGGGAGGGCCGGTAGATACGCAGTATTTT
V: TRBV12-3/TRBV12-4; D: -; size: many; J: TRBJ1-4; CDR3: CASSFMAKRTEKLFF; DNA: TGTGCCAGCAGTTTCATGGCGAAACGAACTGAAAAACTGTTTTTT
V: TRBV19; D: -; size: -; J: TRBJ1-1; CDR3: CASSIVGQGTTEAFF; DNA: TGTGCCAGTAGTATCGTAGGGCAGGGGACCACTGAAGCTTTCTTT
V: TRBV6-2/TRBV6-3; D: -; size: -; J: TRBJ2-5; CDR3: CASRGSWETQYF; DNA: TGTGCCAGCAGGGGGTCGTGGGAGACCCAGTACTTC
V: TRBV19; D: TRBD1; size: -; J: TRBJ1-5; CDR3: CASTVYRGLGQPQHF; DNA: TGTGCCAGTACTGTTTATAGGGGGCTCGGGCAGCCCCAGCATTTT
V: TRBV10-2; D: -; size: -; J: TRBJ2-7; CDR3: CASTPSRAVPPSEQYF; DNA: TGCGCCAGCACCCCCTCGAGGGCAGTCCCACCTAGCGAGCAGTACTTC
V: TRBV2; D: -; size: -; J: TRBJ1-5; CDR3: CASRSDSNQPQHF; DNA: TGTGCCAGCAGGTCAGACAGCAATCAGCCCCAGCATTTT
V: TRBV20-1; D: TRBD1; size: once; J: TRBJ2-5; CDR3: CSATGVGETQYF; DNA: TGCAGCGCGACAGGGGTGGGTGAGACCCAGTACTTC
V: TRBV27; D: TRBD1; size: few; J: TRBJ1-1; CDR3: CASSRTGGGTEAFF; DNA: TGTGCCAGCAGTCGGACAGGGGGCGGCACTGAAGCTTTCTTT
V: TRBV4-1; D: -; size: -; J: TRBJ2-1; CDR3: CASSQDRSTNYNEQFF; DNA: TGTGCCAGCAGCCAAGACAGGTCGACTAACTACAATGAGCAGTTCTTC
V: TRBV7-9; D: TRBD1; size: -; J: TRBJ1-5; CDR3: CASSLGTGASGQPQHF; DNA: TGTGCCAGCAGCTTAGGGACAGGGGCGTCGGGTCAGCCCCAGCATTTT
V: TRBV2; D: TRBD1; size: -; J: TRBJ2-7; CDR3: CARNFGTADLYEQYF; DNA: TGTGCTAGGAATTTCGGGACAGCCGACCTCTACGAGCAGTACTTC
V: TRBV20-1; D: -; size: -; J: TRBJ2-1; CDR3: CSARMAAGEQFF; DNA: TGCAGTGCTAGGATGGCAGCGGGTGAGCAGTTCTTC
V: TRBV5-4; D: -; size: -; J: TRBJ2-2; CDR3: CASTWIGNTGELFF; DNA: TGTGCCAGCACCTGGATCGGTAACACCGGGGAGCTGTTTTTT
V: TRBV7-2; D: TRBD2; size: -; J: TRBJ2-7; CDR3: CASSYDGGGSYEQYF; DNA: TGTGCCAGCAGCTACGATGGGGGGGGCTCCTACGAGCAGTACTTC
V: TRBV6-1; D: TRBD1; size: -; J: TRBJ1-5; CDR3: CASSRGQVSVSSNQPQHF; DNA: TGTGCCAGCAGTAGAGGACAGGTTAGCGTGAGTAGCAATCAGCCCCAGCATTTT
V: TRBV12-3/TRBV12-4; D: -; size: many; J: TRBJ2-7; CDR3: CASSLDGVEQYF; DNA: TGTGCCAGCAGTTTAGATGGGGTCGAGCAGTACTTC
V: TRBV20-1; D: TRBD2; size: once; J: TRBJ2-1; CDR3: CSASISGGYNEQFF; DNA: TGCAGTGCTAGCATTAGCGGGGGGTACAATGAGCAGTTCTTC
V: TRBV7-2; D: -; size: few; J: TRBJ1-1; CDR3: CASSSGRNTEAFF; DNA: TGTGCCAGCAGTTCGGGACGGAACACTGAAGCTTTCTTT
V: TRBV6-1; D: -; size: few; J: TRBJ1-5; CDR3: CASSDSAGSNQPQHF; DNA: TGTGCCAGCAGTGATTCCGCCGGTAGCAATCAGCCCCAGCATTTT
V: TRBV7-9; D: TRBD1; size: many; J: TRBJ1-2; CDR3: CASRQTGLDGYTF; DNA: TGTGCCAGCAGACAGACAGGGTTGGATGGCTACACCTTC
V: TRBV12-3/TRBV12-4; D: -; size: once; J: TRBJ2-3; CDR3: CASSAGFRTDTQYF; DNA: TGTGCCAGCAGTGCAGGGTTCCGCACAGATACGCAGTATTTT
V: TRBV20-1; D: TRBD2; size: once; J: TRBJ2-2; CDR3: CSARSSGGLFF; DNA: TGCAGTGCTAGATCGAGCGGGGGGCTGTTTTTT
V: TRBV5-8; D: TRBD2; size: many; J: TRBJ2-5; CDR3: CASSLVTSSQETQYF; DNA: TGTGCCAGCAGCTTGGTGACTAGCAGCCAAGAGACCCAGTACTTC
V: TRBV9; D: -; size: -; J: TRBJ2-5; CDR3: CASSSTEETQYF; DNA: TGTGCCAGCAGCTCTACCGAAGAGACCCAGTACTTC
V: TRBV15; D: TRBD2; size: many; J: TRBJ2-1; CDR3: CATSGGLAGKASEQFF; DNA: TGTGCCACCAGCGGGGGACTAGCGGGAAAAGCCTCTGAGCAGTTCTTC
V: TRBV19; D: -; size: -; J: TRBJ2-7; CDR3: CASSISGPGYEQYF; DNA: TGTGCCAGTAGTATAAGCGGACCAGGGTACGAGCAGTACTTC
V: TRBV15; D: -; size: -; J: TRBJ2-2; CDR3: CATSPPGELFF; DNA: TGTGCCACCAGCCCACCGGGGGAGCTGTTTTTT
V: TRBV20-1; D: -; size: -; J: TRBJ1-1; CDR3: CSARGRRMNTEAFF; DNA: TGCAGTGCTAGAGGGCGGAGAATGAACACTGAAGCTTTCTTT
V: TRBV20-1; D: TRBD2; size: -; J: TRBJ2-1; CDR3: CSAGSGINNHNEQFF; DNA: TGCAGTGCTGGTAGCGGGATTAACAACCACAATGAGCAGTTCTTC
V: TRBV7-7; D: -; size: -; J: TRBJ2-1; CDR3: CASSLEIYSEQFF; DNA: TGTGCTAGCAGCTTGGAGATTTACAGTGAGCAGTTCTTC
V: TRBV9; D: TRBD2; size: -; J: TRBJ2-3; CDR3: CASSAGRDTQYF; DNA: TGTGCCAGCAGCGCCGGGAGGGATACGCAGTATTTT